This T cell receptor (beta chain) was captured by sequencing in a study of monozygotic twins with inflammatory bowel disease. Study results and limitations: Possibly because of limited power, concordant and discordant twins showed no difference in repertoire similarity. Clonotypes shared with others were fewer in IBD patients than in healthy twins, especially with disease activity.

Molecular identifiers with 6-nucleotide sample barcodes were added during cDNA synthesis via template switching. Each CDR3 protein gets one entry in TCRdb, which reprocessed the 5' RACE reads and gives no DNA. This table holds approximately 100,000 distinct CDR3 sequences. With respect to this clonotype: Antigen: not known.

The germline gives CDR1 SSHAT, CDR2 FNYEAQ (reference sequence). CDR3 length: 16 amino acids. The sample taken for sequencing was blood. This TCR was recovered from a human donor with ulcerative colitis or Crohn's disease, or a healthy co-twin of an affected twin (not recorded which). This rearrangement joins TRBV7-7 to TRBJ2-2; TCRdb's assignment of TRBD1 cannot be checked, as there is no DNA. CDR3: CASSPDRRGYTGELFF. The full variable domain, with the rest looked up from reference TRBV7-7 and TRBJ2-2, is GAGVSQSPRYKVTKRGQDVTLRCDPISSHATLYWYQQALGQGPEFLTYFNYEAQPDKSGLPSDRFSAERPEGSISTLTIQRTEQRDSAMYRCASSPDRRGYTGELFFGEGSRLTVL.